Shown below are 9 T cell receptor beta chains from a single sample sequenced in a study of blood T cell repertoires in COVID-19. Profiling relied on immunoSEQ multiplex PCR, and the TCRdb table lists in-frame clones only, not all of them. The sample has some 290,000 clones; about 90% are singletons. Input material: peripheral blood. Every receptor here comes from a woman aged 30 to 39 with COVID-19, enrolled during active disease.

This chain links TRBV15 with TRBJ1-5, with 8 bases fitting TRBD1. V was clipped by 5 bases and J by 1 base; unmatched bases: 1. Germline V gene data show CDR1 as LNHNV and CDR2 as YYDKDF (reference sequence). CDR3 size: 14 residues. DNA of the CDR3: TGTGCCACCAGCGCAGGGGGCAGCAATCAGCCCCAGCATTTT. It yields the protein CATSAGGSNQPQHF.

V gene TRBV23-1 combines with J gene TRBJ1-6; 8 positions agree with TRBD1. TRBV23-1 is recorded as an ORF, its role being uncertain. CDR3 length equals 18 residues. V lost 0 bases to trimming and J lost 7 bases; unmatched junction nucleotides: 11. CDR3 region: CASSQSRTGLIPNSPLHF. The DNA of the CDR3 is TGCGCCAGCAGTCAATCTCGGACAGGGTTAATCCCAAATTCACCCCTCCACTTT.

The count of this clone is one. V usage is TRBV7-8 and J usage is TRBJ2-7; tentative D call: TRBD2 (6 bases). Germline V gene data show CDR1 as SGHVS and CDR2 as FQNEAQ. This CDR3 has 14 amino acids. Trimming removed 5 bases from V and 5 bases from J, with 16 bases in between. CDR3 bases: TGTGCCAGCAGCGCGGCGGGGTTGAGGGACGAGCAGTACTTC. Translated: CASSAAGLRDEQYF.

V is TRBV19 and J is TRBJ1-5, with D unresolved. The germline V gene encodes CDR1 LNHDA and CDR2 SQIVND (reference sequence). The length of the CDR3 is 14 residues. Trimming pared 2 bases from V and 6 bases from J, leaving 11 bases between. In DNA form, the CDR3 reads TGTGCCAGTAGTATAATTACTCGGGGTCAGCCCCAGCATTTT. Translation: CASSIITRGQPQHF.

The rearrangement uses TRBV11-2 and TRBJ2-7; 7 bases agree with TRBD1. This CDR3 is built from 14 residues. Germline V gene sequence: CDR1 SGHAT, CDR2 FQNNGV. V shed 5 bases and J 6 bases; nucleotides not matched to a gene: 10. The chain's CDR3 is CASSRPRDSFEQYF. The CDR3 DNA reads as TGTGCCAGCAGCCGCCCCCGGGACAGCTTCGAGCAGTACTTC. Drawing the rest from reference TRBV11-2 and TRBJ2-7, the complete variable domain is EAGVAQSPRYKIIEKRQSVAFWCNPISGHATLYWYQQILGQGPKLLIQFQNNGVVDDSQLPKDRFSAERLKGVDSTLKIQPAKLEDSAVYLCASSRPRDSFEQYFGPGTRLTVT.

This chain links TRBV2 with TRBJ2-7; weak D call: TRBD2 (6 bases). V gave up 1 base and J gave up 3 bases, with 7 bases separating them. This CDR3 contains 13 residues. CDR1 SNHLY and CDR2 FYNNEI come from the germline V gene. The CDR3 DNA reads TGTGCCAGCAGTGAAGGTAGCGGCTACGAGCAGTACTTC. Translation gives CASSEGSGYEQYF.

In its sample, this clone was seen a few times. This chain links TRBV20-1 with TRBJ2-1, with 8 bases that match TRBD2. Trimming took 3 bases from V and 10 from J; bases not matched to a gene: 2. CDR1 is DFQATT and CDR2 is SNEGSKA in the germline V gene (reference sequence). The CDR3 contains 11 residues. DNA of the CDR3: TGCAGTGCTAGCCCTAGCGGGGAGCAGTTCTTC. Its translation is CSASPSGEQFF.

The chain employs TRBV6-6 and TRBJ2-7; tentatively, D is TRBD1 (5 bases). Germline CDR1 and CDR2: MNHNY and SVGAGI (reference sequence). Between the trimmed V and J ends, which lost 7 bases and 3 bases, there was a span of 10 bases. This CDR3 contains 12 residues. This CDR3 is CASNQGRYEQYF. CDR3 DNA: TGTGCCAGCAATCAGGGTCGCTACGAGCAGTACTTC.

Written as DNA, the CDR3 is TGTGCCAGCAGCCCCATTGGACAGGTTACAGATACGCAGTATTTT. Residues: CASSPIGQVTDTQYF. The chain carries TRBV27 and TRBJ2-3; TRBD1 matches at 7 bases. CDR1 and CDR2 (germline): MNHEY, SMNVEV (reference sequence). The V and J ends lost 6 bases and 3 bases, in that order; junction bases with no gene match: 9. This CDR3 is built from 15 residues.